There are a few counts of the clone carrying this T cell receptor (beta chain). Its target is unknown. This sample was included in a study of identical twins. General study results and limits: In cord blood, abundant beta clonotypes had fewer insertions; memory showed no trend.

TCRdb called the 5' RACE reads again in MiXCR, with one record for every CDR3 protein. Among hundreds of thousands of distinct CDR3 sequences listed, 8.5% to 9.5% were seen once. V gave up 3 bases and J gave up 5 bases, with 19 bases separating them. Germline V gene sequence: CDR1 MGHRA, CDR2 YSYEKL. This CDR3 spans 16 amino acids. These records were also assigned to another study, of yellow fever vaccine responses in identical twins.

The sequenced sample was PBMCs. The clonotype was recovered from a woman under 30 in good health. The V call is TRBV4-1, the J call TRBJ2-5; TRBD2 might be the D (6 bases). CDR3 loop: CASSHPFGGSDETQYF. The CDR3 bases are TGCGCCAGCAGCCACCCCTTCGGAGGGAGTGATGAGACCCAGTACTTC.